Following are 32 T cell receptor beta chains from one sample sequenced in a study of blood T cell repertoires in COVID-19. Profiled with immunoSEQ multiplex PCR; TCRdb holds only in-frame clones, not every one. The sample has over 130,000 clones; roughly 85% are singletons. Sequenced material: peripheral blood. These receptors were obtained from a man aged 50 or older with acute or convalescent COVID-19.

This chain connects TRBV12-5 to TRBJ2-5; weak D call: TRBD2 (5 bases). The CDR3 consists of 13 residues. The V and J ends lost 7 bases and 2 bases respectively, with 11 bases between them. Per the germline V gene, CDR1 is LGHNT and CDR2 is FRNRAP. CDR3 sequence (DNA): TGTGCTAGTGTTGGGGTAGCGCAAGAGACCCAGTACTTC. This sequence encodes CASVGVAQETQYF.

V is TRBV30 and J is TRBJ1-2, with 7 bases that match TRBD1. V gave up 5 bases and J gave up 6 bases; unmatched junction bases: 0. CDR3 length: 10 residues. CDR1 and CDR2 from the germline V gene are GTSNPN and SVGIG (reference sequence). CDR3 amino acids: CAWGQDGYTF. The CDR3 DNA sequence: TGTGCCTGGGGACAGGATGGCTACACCTTC. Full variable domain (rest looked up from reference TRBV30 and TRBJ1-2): SQTIHQWPATLVQPVGSPLSLECTVEGTSNPNLYWYRQAAGRGLQLLFYSVGIGQISSEVPQNLSASRPQDRQFILSSKKLLLSDSGFYLCAWGQDGYTFGSGTRLTVV.

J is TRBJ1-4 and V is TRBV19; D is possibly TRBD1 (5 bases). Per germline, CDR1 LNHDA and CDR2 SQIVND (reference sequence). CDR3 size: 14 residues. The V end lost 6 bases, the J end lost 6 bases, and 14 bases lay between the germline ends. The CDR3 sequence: CASSGRGIHEKLFF. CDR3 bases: TGTGCCAGTAGCGGGAGGGGTATTCATGAAAAACTGTTTTTT.

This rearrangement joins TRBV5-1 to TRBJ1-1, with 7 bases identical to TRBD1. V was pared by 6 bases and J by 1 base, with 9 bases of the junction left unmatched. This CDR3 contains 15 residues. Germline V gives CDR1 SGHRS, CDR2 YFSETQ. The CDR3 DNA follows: TGCGCCAGCAAGAAAGGGGGCTGGGGGAACACTGAAGCTTTCTTT. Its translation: CASKKGGWGNTEAFF. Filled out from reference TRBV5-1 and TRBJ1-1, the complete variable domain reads KAGVTQTPRYLIKTRGQQVTLSCSPISGHRSVSWYQQTPGQGLQFLFEYFSETQRNKGNFPGRFSGRQFSNSRSEMNVSTLELGDSALYLCASKKGGWGNTEAFFGQGTRLTVV.

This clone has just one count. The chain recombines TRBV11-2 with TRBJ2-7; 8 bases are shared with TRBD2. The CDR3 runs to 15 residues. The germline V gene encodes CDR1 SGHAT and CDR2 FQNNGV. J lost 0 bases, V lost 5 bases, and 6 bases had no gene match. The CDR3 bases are TGTGCCAGCAGCGAGCAGCGGGGGCCCTCCTACGAGCAGTACTTC. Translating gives CASSEQRGPSYEQYF.

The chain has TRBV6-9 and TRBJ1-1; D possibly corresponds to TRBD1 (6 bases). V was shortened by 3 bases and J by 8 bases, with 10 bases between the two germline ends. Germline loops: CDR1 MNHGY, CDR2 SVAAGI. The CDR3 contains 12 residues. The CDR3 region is CASSYRGREAFF. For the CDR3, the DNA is TGTGCCAGCAGTTACAGGGGCAGGGAAGCTTTCTTT.

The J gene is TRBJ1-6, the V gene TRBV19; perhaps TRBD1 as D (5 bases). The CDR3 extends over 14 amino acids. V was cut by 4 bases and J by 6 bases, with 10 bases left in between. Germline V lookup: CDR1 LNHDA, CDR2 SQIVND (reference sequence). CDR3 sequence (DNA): TGTGCCAGTAGTACCAGGGTCGGTAATTCACCCCTCCACTTT. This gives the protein CASSTRVGNSPLHF.

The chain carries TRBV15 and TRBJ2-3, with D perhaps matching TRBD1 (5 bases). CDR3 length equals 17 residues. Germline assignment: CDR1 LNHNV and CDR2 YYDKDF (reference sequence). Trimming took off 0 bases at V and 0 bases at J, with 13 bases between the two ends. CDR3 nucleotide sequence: TGTGCCACCAGCAGAGATCCCCAGGGCACTAGCACAGATACGCAGTATTTT. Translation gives CATSRDPQGTSTDTQYF.

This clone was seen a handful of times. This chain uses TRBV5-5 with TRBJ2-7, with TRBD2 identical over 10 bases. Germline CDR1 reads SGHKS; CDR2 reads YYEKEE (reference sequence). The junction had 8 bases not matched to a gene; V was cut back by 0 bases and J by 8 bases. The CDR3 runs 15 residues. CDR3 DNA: TGTGCCAGCAGCTTGGGGGCTAGCGGGGGTGTTAAGCAGTACTTC. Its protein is CASSLGASGGVKQYF.

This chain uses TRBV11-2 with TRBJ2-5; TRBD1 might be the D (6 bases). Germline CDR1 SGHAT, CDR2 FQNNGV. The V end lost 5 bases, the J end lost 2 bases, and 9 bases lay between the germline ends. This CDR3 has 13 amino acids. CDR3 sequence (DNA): TGTGCCAGCAGCCCGGACAGACAAGAGACCCAGTACTTC. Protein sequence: CASSPDRQETQYF.

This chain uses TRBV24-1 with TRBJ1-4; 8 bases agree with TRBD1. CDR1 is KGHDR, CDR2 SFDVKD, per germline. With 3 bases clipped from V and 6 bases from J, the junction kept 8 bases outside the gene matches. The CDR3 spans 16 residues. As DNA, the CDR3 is TGTGCCACCAGTGATCTACCGGGACAGGACTATGAAAAACTGTTTTTT. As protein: CATSDLPGQDYEKLFF.

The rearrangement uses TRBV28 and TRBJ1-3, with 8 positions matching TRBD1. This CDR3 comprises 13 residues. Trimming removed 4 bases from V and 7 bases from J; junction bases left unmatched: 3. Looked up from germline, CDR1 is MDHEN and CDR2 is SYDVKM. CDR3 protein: CASSSQGGNTIYF. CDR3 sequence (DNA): TGTGCCAGCAGTTCACAGGGGGGTAACACCATATATTTT.

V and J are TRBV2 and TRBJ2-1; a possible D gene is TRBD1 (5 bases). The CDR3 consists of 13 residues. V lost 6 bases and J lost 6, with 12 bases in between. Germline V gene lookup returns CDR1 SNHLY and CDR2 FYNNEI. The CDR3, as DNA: TGTGCCAGCAGCACAGGTGGCCTCAATGAGCAGTTCTTC. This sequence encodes CASSTGGLNEQFF.

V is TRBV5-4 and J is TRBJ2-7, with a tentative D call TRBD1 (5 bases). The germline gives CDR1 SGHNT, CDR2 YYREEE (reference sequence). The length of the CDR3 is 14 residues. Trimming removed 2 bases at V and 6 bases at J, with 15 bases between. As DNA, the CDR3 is TGTGCCAGCAGCTTCGACAGTACCTACGTCGAGCAGTACTTC. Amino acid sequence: CASSFDSTYVEQYF.

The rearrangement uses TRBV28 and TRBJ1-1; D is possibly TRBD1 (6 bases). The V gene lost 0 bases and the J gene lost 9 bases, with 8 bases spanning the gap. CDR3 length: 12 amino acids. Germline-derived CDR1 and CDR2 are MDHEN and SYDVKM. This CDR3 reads CASSLWQGKAFF. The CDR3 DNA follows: TGTGCCAGCAGTTTATGGCAGGGGAAAGCTTTCTTT.

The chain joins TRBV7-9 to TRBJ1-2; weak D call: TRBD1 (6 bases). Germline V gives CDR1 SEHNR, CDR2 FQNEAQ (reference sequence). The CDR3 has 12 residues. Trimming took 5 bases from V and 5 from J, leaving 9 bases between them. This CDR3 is CASSTTGYGYTF. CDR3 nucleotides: TGTGCCAGCAGCACGACAGGATATGGCTACACCTTC.

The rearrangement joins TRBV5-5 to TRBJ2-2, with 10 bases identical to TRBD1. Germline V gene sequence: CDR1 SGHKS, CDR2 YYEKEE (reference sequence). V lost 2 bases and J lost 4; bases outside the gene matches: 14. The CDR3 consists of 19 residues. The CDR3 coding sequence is TGTGCCAGCAGCTTTTATTCGTCTAGACAGGGGGCGGGCACCGGGGAGCTGTTTTTT. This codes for CASSFYSSRQGAGTGELFF.

The CDR3 DNA reads as TGTGCCAGCTCAGCGGGACAGGGAATGAACACTGAAGCTTTCTTT. It codes for CASSAGQGMNTEAFF. The genes are TRBV18 and TRBJ1-1; 9 bases are shared with TRBD1. V was pared by 5 bases and J by 0 bases, with 4 bases of the junction left unmatched. This CDR3 is 15 amino acids long. Per the germline V gene, CDR1 is KGHSH and CDR2 is LQKENI.

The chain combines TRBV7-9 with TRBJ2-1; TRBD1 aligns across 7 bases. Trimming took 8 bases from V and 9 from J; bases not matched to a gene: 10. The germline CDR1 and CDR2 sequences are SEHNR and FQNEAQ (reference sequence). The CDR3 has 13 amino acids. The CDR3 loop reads CASAKGGGREQFF. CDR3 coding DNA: TGTGCCAGCGCCAAAGGGGGCGGCCGTGAGCAGTTCTTC.

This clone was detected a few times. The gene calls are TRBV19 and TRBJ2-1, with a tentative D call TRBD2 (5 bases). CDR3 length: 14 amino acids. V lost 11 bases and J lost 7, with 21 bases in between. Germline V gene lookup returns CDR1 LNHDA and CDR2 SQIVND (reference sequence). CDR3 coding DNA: TGTGCCGCCAGTGAGGGCGCGGGTCGGAATGAGCAGTTCTTC. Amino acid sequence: CAASEGAGRNEQFF.

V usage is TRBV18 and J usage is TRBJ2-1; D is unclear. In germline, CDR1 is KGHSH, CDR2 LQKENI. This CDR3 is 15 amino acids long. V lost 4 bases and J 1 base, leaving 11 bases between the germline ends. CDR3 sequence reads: CASSLVGYSYNEQFF. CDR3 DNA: TGTGCCAGCTCACTAGTCGGGTATTCCTACAATGAGCAGTTCTTC.

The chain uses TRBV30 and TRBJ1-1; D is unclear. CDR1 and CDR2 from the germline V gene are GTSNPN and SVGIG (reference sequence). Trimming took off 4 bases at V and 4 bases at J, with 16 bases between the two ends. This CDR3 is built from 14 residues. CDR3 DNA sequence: TGTGCCTGGAACTACGGCCGTACGGGCACTGAAGCTTTCTTT. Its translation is CAWNYGRTGTEAFF.

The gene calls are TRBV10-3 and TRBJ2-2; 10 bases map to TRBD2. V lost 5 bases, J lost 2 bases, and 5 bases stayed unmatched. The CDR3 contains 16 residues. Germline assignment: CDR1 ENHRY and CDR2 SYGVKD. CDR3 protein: CAISTWTSGNTGELFF. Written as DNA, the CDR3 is TGTGCCATCAGTACTTGGACTAGCGGTAACACCGGGGAGCTGTTTTTT.

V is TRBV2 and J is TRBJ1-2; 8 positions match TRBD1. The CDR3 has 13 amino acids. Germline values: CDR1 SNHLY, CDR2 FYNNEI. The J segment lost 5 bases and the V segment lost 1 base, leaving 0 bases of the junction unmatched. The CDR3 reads CASSEGQGYGYTF. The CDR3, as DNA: TGTGCCAGCAGTGAAGGACAGGGGTATGGCTACACCTTC.

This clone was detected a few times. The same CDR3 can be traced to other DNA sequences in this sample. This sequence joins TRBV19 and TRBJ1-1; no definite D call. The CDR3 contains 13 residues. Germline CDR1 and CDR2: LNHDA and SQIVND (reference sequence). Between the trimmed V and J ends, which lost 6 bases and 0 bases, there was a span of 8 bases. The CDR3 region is CASRGRLNTEAFF. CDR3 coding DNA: TGTGCCAGTAGGGGCAGACTGAACACTGAAGCTTTCTTT.

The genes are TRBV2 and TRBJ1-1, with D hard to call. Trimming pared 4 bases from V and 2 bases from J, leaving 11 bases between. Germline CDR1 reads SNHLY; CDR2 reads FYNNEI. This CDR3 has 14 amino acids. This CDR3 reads CASSGQLGNTEAFF. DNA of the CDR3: TGTGCCAGCAGTGGCCAGCTGGGCAACACTGAAGCTTTCTTT.

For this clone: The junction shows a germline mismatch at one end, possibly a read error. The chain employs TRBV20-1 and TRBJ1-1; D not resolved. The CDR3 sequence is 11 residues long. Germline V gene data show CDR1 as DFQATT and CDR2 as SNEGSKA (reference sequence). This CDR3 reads CSARRPSESFF. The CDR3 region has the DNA TGCAGTGCTAGGCGGCCCTCTGAATCTTTCTTT.

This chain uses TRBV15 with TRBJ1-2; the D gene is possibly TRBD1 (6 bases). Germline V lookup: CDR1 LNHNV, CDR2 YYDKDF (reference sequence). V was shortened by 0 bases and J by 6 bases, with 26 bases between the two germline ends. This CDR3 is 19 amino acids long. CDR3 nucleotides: TGTGCCACCAGCAGAGATCCCCCGACTGGGGGCGCGTGGAAAAATGGCTACACCTTC. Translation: CATSRDPPTGGAWKNGYTF.

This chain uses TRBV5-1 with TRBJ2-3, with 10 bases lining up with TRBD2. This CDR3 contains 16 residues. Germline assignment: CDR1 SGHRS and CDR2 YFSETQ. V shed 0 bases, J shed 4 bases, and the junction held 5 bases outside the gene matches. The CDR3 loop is CASSLVLAGDPDTQYF. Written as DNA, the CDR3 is TGCGCCAGCAGCTTGGTCCTAGCGGGAGACCCAGATACGCAGTATTTT.

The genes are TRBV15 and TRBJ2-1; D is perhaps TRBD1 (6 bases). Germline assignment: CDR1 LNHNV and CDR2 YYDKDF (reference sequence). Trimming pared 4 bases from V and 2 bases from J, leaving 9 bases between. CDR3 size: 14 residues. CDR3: CATSKSGAYNEQFF. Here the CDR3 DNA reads TGTGCCACCAGCAAATCAGGGGCCTACAATGAGCAGTTCTTC.

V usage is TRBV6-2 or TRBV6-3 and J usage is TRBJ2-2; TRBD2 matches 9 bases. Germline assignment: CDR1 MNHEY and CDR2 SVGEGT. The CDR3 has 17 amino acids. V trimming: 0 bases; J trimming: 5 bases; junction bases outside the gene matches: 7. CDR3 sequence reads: CASSYSYSTSGTGELFF. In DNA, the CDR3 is TGTGCCAGCAGTTACTCGTATTCGACTAGCGGTACCGGGGAGCTGTTTTTT.

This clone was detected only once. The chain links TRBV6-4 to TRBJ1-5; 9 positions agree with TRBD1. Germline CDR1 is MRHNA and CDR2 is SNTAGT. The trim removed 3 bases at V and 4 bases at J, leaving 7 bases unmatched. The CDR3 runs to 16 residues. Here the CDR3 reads CASSEDRGLWNQPQHF. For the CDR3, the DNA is TGTGCCAGCAGTGAGGACAGGGGATTGTGGAATCAGCCCCAGCATTTT.